Listed below are T cell receptor beta chains from one sample, sequenced in a study of shared clonotypes between healthy human individuals. Sequencing used immunoSEQ multiplex PCR; TCRdb keeps in-frame clones, though not all of them. The sample lists under 300,000 clones; about 65% were seen once. Material: memory CD4+ T cells sorted from blood. All receptors derive from a man aged 25-40 years in good health. Both conserved end residues are part of each CDR3. A D gene is named only where the DNA matches it firmly.

d_gene: -
j_gene: TRBJ2-7
v_gene: TRBV4-1
CDR3aa: CASSQDAFLSSYEQYF

d_gene: -
j_gene: TRBJ2-3
v_gene: TRBV29-1
CDR3aa: CSVEAGGGGTDTQYF

d_gene: -
j_gene: TRBJ2-5
v_gene: TRBV20-1
CDR3aa: CSARWEETQYF

d_gene: -
j_gene: TRBJ1-1
v_gene: TRBV6-6
CDR3aa: CASSETPANTEAFF

d_gene: TRBD2
j_gene: TRBJ2-1
v_gene: TRBV4-3
CDR3aa: CASSQDGTSGSQQFF

d_gene: TRBD1
j_gene: TRBJ2-2
v_gene: TRBV9
CDR3aa: CASSRTGGMTGELFF

d_gene: -
j_gene: TRBJ2-1
v_gene: TRBV29-1
CDR3aa: CSVQGVTGILYNEQFF

d_gene: -
j_gene: TRBJ2-5
v_gene: TRBV5-1
CDR3aa: CASSNRDSQETQYF

d_gene: TRBD1
j_gene: TRBJ2-3
v_gene: TRBV7-3
CDR3aa: CASSYRGDTQYF

d_gene: -
j_gene: TRBJ1-1
v_gene: TRBV6-5
CDR3aa: CASSYSSPSWTEAFF

d_gene: TRBD2
j_gene: TRBJ2-1
v_gene: TRBV10-3
CDR3aa: CAISEQPFSGSSYNEQFF

d_gene: -
j_gene: TRBJ2-7
v_gene: TRBV2
CDR3aa: CASRDTGHGNYEQYF

d_gene: -
j_gene: TRBJ2-2
v_gene: TRBV18
CDR3aa: CASSPKGTGELFF

d_gene: -
j_gene: TRBJ2-3
v_gene: TRBV10-3
CDR3aa: CAITPSWRSSTDTQYF

d_gene: -
j_gene: TRBJ2-3
v_gene: TRBV4-2
CDR3aa: CASSQAESTAQYF

d_gene: -
j_gene: TRBJ2-3
v_gene: TRBV7-9
CDR3aa: CASSSLRDPQEYF